The clone carrying this T cell receptor (beta chain) appeared a few times. Its antigen is not known. From germline, CDR1 is MNHNS and CDR2 SASEGT. Deletions cut 0 bases from V and 8 bases from J, with 13 bases between. This CDR3 has 14 amino acids. MiXCR, applied by TCRdb to the 5' RACE reads, yields one record per CDR3 protein. This table holds about 1.7 million distinct CDR3 sequences, about 32% found once. The data are from a study of identical twins. Overall study results and limits: Where beta out-of-frame sequences were concerned, excess twin sharing was weaker.

The chain couples TRBV6-1 to TRBJ1-1, with D hard to call. Sequencing input: cord blood. This TCR was sampled from a newborn girl in good health. CDR3 in amino acids: CASSEAPTSREAFF. The DNA of the CDR3 is TGTGCCAGCAGTGAAGCCCCGACCAGCCGCGAAGCTTTCTTT.